This T cell receptor beta chain is from a study of blood T cell repertoires in COVID-19 (TCRdb year 2020). Turning to the overall study: Samples covering the acute and convalescent phases of COVID-19 were provided by collaborators in the United States, Italy and Spain. Subjects who had been exposed to COVID-19, were actively infected with it, or had recovered from it provided the deeply sampled blood TCRbeta repertoires that made up the dataset. The repertoires were made available in a free public database intended to serve as a resource for research on the immune response to SARS-CoV-2. Sample metadata almost always included a de-identified subject ID, COVID-19 status, age in years and sex. Samples were obtained from the ongoing ImmuneRACE study (first 160 participants) and from 1,254 subjects provided by 6 global collaborators. Where available, HLA class I and class II types were obtained from metadata supplied by the sample provider rather than from assay-based typing. The prospective study material was composed of cDNA or gDNA derived from T cells, B-cell-depleted T cells, or PBMCs. What the research found in general, with its limitations: The amount of clinical and demographic metadata varied by source and participant and was provided uncurated.

TCRbeta CDR3 regions were amplified from genomic DNA using the immunoSEQ Assay, a bias-controlled multiplex PCR. Processing in the source paper ran as follows. The number of nucleated cells in each sample was estimated by amplification of reference gene primers within the assay. To quantify the absolute abundance of each unique TCRbeta CDR3 rearrangement, sequence reads were collapsed and filtered. For each sample, productive Simpson clonality was calculated as the square root of Simpson's diversity index across productive rearrangements. TCRdb mirrors the immuneACCESS table, restricted to in-frame sequences. Some clones are absent from its copies; in checked studies, under half trace to an unresolved V gene, and the reason for the others is unknown. V, J and clone size derive from that table, while D and trimming were established from the DNA sequence. Here the sample has about 38,000 clones; roughly 87% occur a single time. The ten most abundant clones make up approximately 7.2% of the sample.

The CDR3 sequence holds 13 residues, the cysteine and phenylalanine included. The entry retains the CDR3 DNA only, 39 bases that are in frame from base 1. CDR1 and CDR2, looked up from the germline V gene, are SNHLY and FYNNEI. This clone was recorded only once. Its antigen is still unknown. The junction and the germline gene differ at one end; a read error may be behind it. Whole blood was collected in K2EDTA tubes by collaborating institutions according to the institutions' own protocols. Collaborator samples were shipped for TCRbeta analysis as frozen whole blood, isolated PBMCs, or DNA extracted from either sample type.

Sequencing used peripheral blood. This TCR came from a human donor in a cohort sampled during active COVID-19. The chain employs TRBV2 and TRBJ2-7, and perhaps TRBD2 as D gene, on 8 matching bases. The DNA reads TGTGCCAGCAGTGCCGAGCTAGCGGGCCGGGACAGCTTC. This encodes CASSAELAGRDSF. The full variable domain, completed from the reference TRBV2 and TRBJ2-7 proteins outside the CDR3, reads EPEVTQTPSHQVTQMGQEVILRCVPISNHLYFYWYRQILGQKVEFLVSFYNNEISEKSEIFDDQFSVERPDGSNFTLKIRSTKLEDSAMYFCASSAELAGRDSFGPGTRLTVT.